This T cell receptor beta chain appears in the sequencing data of a study of circulating and synovial CD4+ cells in juvenile arthritis. Sequenced by immunoSEQ multiplex PCR; TCRdb stores in-frame clones only, minus some. The table lists approximately 36,000 clones, around 96% of them singletons, with around 0.64% in the top ten. Study-wide findings and caveats: These repertoires were less diverse than bulk blood CD4 repertoires.

The table lists this clone with a few counts. Its antigen is still unknown. Germline assignment: CDR1 MNHEY and CDR2 SVGAGI. V was pared by 5 bases and J by 4 bases, with 7 bases of the junction left unmatched. This CDR3 is 15 amino acids long. Sequenced material: CD4+ T cells from blood. The receptor's source is a human donor with juvenile idiopathic arthritis. The chain carries TRBV6-5 and TRBJ1-3, with 8 nucleotides matching TRBD1. The CDR3 region has the DNA TGTGCCAGCAGTCCCCGACAGGGGAAAGGAAACACCATATATTTT. It translates to CASSPRQGKGNTIYF.